This T cell receptor beta chain stems from a study of shared clonotypes between healthy human individuals (dated by TCRdb to the early 2020s). Regarding the complete study: Three men and a couple of women, aged 18 to 49 years, made up the cohort. Different laboratories and diverse techniques were used to prepare libraries and sequence TCR repertoires, to increase sequencing depth and limit assay-specific biases. Leukapheresis yielded between about 0.94 and 8.9 billion PBMCs per donor. To estimate repertoire size and how much clonotype sharing occurs between individuals, the study deeply sequenced the blood TCR repertoires of about five healthy adults.

As encoded in the germline V gene, CDR1 is SGHRS while CDR2 is YFSETQ. V is reduced by 0 bases and J by 2 bases, leaving a spacing of 11 bases between them. The CDR3 goes from the cysteine to the phenylalanine over 15 residues. The sequence is cut down to CDR3 DNA, 45 bases in frame from base 1. Using the deep immunoSEQ assay, TCR CDR3 regions were amplified from genomic DNA by multiplex PCR. For each cell subset, the extracted genomic DNA was distributed evenly across all wells of several immunoSEQ 96-well plates, and each plate served as one replicate. For unsorted PBMC, each replicate PCR was loaded with around 300 ng genomic DNA, equivalent to about 30,000 T cell genomes. Genomic DNA from unsorted PBMC was sequenced over ten immunoSEQ deep assay plates. Purified libraries were quantified with a Qubit 3.0 fluorometer, sized on a Bioanalyzer 2100, and re-quantified with the KAPA Library Quantification kit. A separate single-read 150-cycle Illumina NextSeq 550 flow cell was used to sequence each immunoSEQ 96-well plate. The study's processing was this. Because the immunoSEQ output held only junctional sequences and lacked quality scores, the filtering could not match the filtering applied to full-length reads. To assign V/J genes and CDR3, sequences were annotated against IMGT germline references using PyIR, a Python wrapper for IgBLAST v1.9. Any read was removed if the V/J assignment was weak (E-value above 1e-6), the CDR3 was missing, or the read contained stop codons, out-of-frame junctions, or ambiguous translated residues. V3J clonotypes were defined by identical inferred V gene, J gene, and CDR3 amino acid sequence. To compute the percentage overlap between repertoires, the number of shared unique clonotypes was divided by the size of the smaller repertoire. Richness of each repertoire was evaluated using RTK rarefaction, the Chao1 estimator, and Recon v2.1 estimates of unobserved clonotypes. In TCRdb, the immuneACCESS table is reduced to in-frame sequences with V and J assigned. These tables do not hold every clone; where another copy was compared, an unresolved V gene accounts for under half, and the others remain unexplained. For V, J and clone size, that table is used; D and trimming come from the DNA. The table for this sample lists about 490,000 clones; over 65% of them were counted only once. The ten largest clonotypes hold 10% to 15% of the sample.

Points the paper makes about the study in general: Only blood was sampled, and tissue TCR repertoires likely differ from those in blood. Pairwise subsampling led to the expectation that sequencing depth would affect the degree of clonotype sharing among donors. The small number of donors limited the genetic and exposure-history diversity represented.

The donors were healthy, HIV-negative adults who had no recently reported acute infections or vaccinations. All donors were Caucasian adults living in Nashville, Tennessee, USA. For unsorted samples, about 90 million PBMCs were counted and genomic DNA was extracted with the QIAamp DNA Blood Mini kit. Blood was collected by leukapheresis, and PBMCs were isolated by Ficoll-Histopaque density gradient centrifugation and then cryopreserved in liquid nitrogen vapor phase. Notes on this clone: What antigen it recognizes has not been identified. No base quality values were provided; no much bigger clone lies one nucleotide off. The same CDR3 can be traced to other DNA sequences in this sample.

Material: PBMCs. Here the chain combines TRBV5-1 and TRBJ2-5; TRBD2 is possibly the D segment (6 matching bases). This receptor was identified in a woman in her thirties or forties in good health. Some clones in this sample may be carry-over from other donors' samples. The DNA sequence reads TGCGCCAGCAGCTTGGCCGGGACTCCTCAAGAGACCCAGTACTTC. Its translation reads: CASSLAGTPQETQYF.